The sequence of this TCR beta chain was determined in a study of shared clonotypes between healthy human individuals (dated by TCRdb to the early 2020s). With respect to the entire study: A few men and two women, aged 18 to 49 years, made up the cohort. For each donor, CD4 naive and CD4 memory were each given three plates, CD8 naive was given two plates, and CD8 memory was given one plate. Blood TCR repertoires of a handful of healthy adults were deeply sequenced to estimate repertoire size and the extent of clonotype sharing between individuals. To increase sequencing depth and limit assay-specific biases, different laboratories used diverse techniques to prepare libraries and sequence TCR repertoires. Each donor's leukapheresis produced roughly between roughly 0.85 and 9.5 billion PBMCs. Points the paper makes about the study in general: Only blood was sampled, and tissue TCR repertoires likely differ from those in blood. Pairwise subsampling indicated that sequencing depth was expected to affect the degree of clonotype sharing among donors. About 5% of naive CD4, 3.5% of naive CD8, about 2.1% of memory CD4, and 0.4% of memory CD8 clonotypes were shared across a few donors. Because the study included only a small number of donors, the genetic and exposure-history diversity represented was limited. Larger estimated clonotype richness was generally found for naive subsets than for memory subsets. Compared with non-shared clonotypes, clonotypes shared by all four sorted-subset donors had higher generation probabilities. Even with the large sequencing depth, rarefaction of the sorted-subset datasets indicated that sequencing was incomplete.

The donors were healthy, HIV-negative adults who had no recently reported acute infections or vaccinations. Every donor was a Caucasian adult living in Nashville, Tennessee, USA. Magnetic negative selection was used to enrich CD4+ T cells, after which naive cells were positively selected on CD45RA and the negative fraction became the memory subset. Blood was collected by leukapheresis, and PBMCs were isolated by Ficoll-Histopaque density gradient centrifugation and then cryopreserved in liquid nitrogen vapor phase. Analytical flow cytometry was used to check the purity and quantity of every magnetically sorted T cell population. Genomic DNA was isolated from each sorted fraction and quantified by UV absorbance on a Nanodrop 2000c. The germline V gene (reference sequence) supplies CDR1 LNHDA and CDR2 SQIVND. The CDR3, cysteine through phenylalanine, is 15 amino acids long. Kept here is only the CDR3 DNA, which spans 45 bases and is read in frame from base 1. Relative to germline, V is 4 bases shorter and J is 0 bases shorter, with 10 bases between their ends.

Using the deep immunoSEQ assay, TCR CDR3 regions were amplified from genomic DNA by multiplex PCR. Genomic DNA extracted from each cell subset was distributed evenly over all wells of several immunoSEQ 96-well plates, and each plate served as one replicate. For sorted subsets, each replicate PCR was loaded with around 200 ng genomic DNA, equivalent to about 30,000 T cell genomes. Purified libraries were quantified with a Qubit 3.0 fluorometer, sized on a Bioanalyzer 2100, and re-quantified with the KAPA Library Quantification kit. A separate single-read 150-cycle Illumina NextSeq 550 flow cell was used to sequence each immunoSEQ 96-well plate. In the paper's pipeline: Because the immunoSEQ output held only junctional sequences and lacked quality scores, the filtering could not match the filtering applied to full-length reads. Sequences were annotated with PyIR, a Python wrapper for IgBLAST v1.9, and V/J genes and CDR3 were assigned using IMGT germline references. Reads were filtered out if the reads had weak V/J assignments (E-value above 1e-6), no CDR3, stop codons, out-of-frame junctions, or ambiguous translated residues. V3J clonotypes were defined as sequences sharing an identical inferred V gene, J gene, and CDR3 amino acid sequence. To compute the percentage overlap between repertoires, the number of shared unique clonotypes was divided by the size of the smaller repertoire. Repertoire richness was assessed with RTK rarefaction, the Chao1 estimator, and Recon v2.1 estimates of unobserved clonotypes. Generation probabilities for all TCRbeta clonotypes obtained by the gDNA method from several donors were computed using OLGA. Sourced from immuneACCESS, this table was stored by TCRdb with only in-frame sequences that have V and J called. A share of the clones is absent; for the studies checked, an unresolved V gene accounts for under half, and the remainder has no known explanation. V and J calls and clone size are as listed in that table; D and trimming were resolved from the DNA. The sample includes some 1 million clones, with roughly 80% observed a single time. Approximately 1.3% of the sample is held by the ten biggest clonotypes.

Comment on this clone: Its antigen is currently not known. Base qualities are not provided; no much larger clone lies one nucleotide away.

The receptor comes from a man younger than 30 in good health. The rearranged segments are TRBV19 and TRBJ1-5, with TRBD1 tentatively as D gene (6 bases match). The sequencing input was memory CD4+ T cells sorted from blood. The cell subset or site label, read with the paper, signifies: CD45RA-negative fraction. The base sequence is TGTGCCAGTAGTACAACAGGGAATAGCAATCAGCCCCAGCATTTT. It encodes CASSTTGNSNQPQHF.